These 5 T cell receptor beta chains came from one sample sequenced in a study of T-cell reconstitution after alpha-beta-depleted transplantation in children. Preparation of the TCRbeta library involved a method that used unique molecular identifiers. TCRdb fed the PCR reads into MiXCR, producing one record per CDR3 protein. This sample has around 670,000 distinct CDR3 sequences, with about an eighth found just once. This specimen consisted of PBMCs, obtained before TCRalphabeta/CD19-depleted stem cell transplant. These receptors were taken from a girl aged 2-9 years with congenital amegakaryocytic thrombocytopenia, due to receive a stem cell transplant.

This clonotype was counted at least ten times. The chain carries TRBV10-3 and TRBJ1-4; no firm D call. From germline, CDR1 is ENHRY and CDR2 SYGVKD. Trimming took 2 bases from V and 11 from J, leaving 6 bases between them. This CDR3 has 11 residues. The CDR3 protein is CAISEGVKLFF. In nucleotides, the CDR3 is TGTGCCATCAGTGAGGGGGTGAAACTGTTTTTT.

The table lists this clonotype with many counts. V and J are TRBV7-9 and TRBJ2-7; 8 bases agree with TRBD2. This CDR3 is 16 amino acids long. The V gene's germline CDR1 is SEHNR and CDR2 FQNEAQ (reference sequence). V shed 1 base, J shed 0 bases, and the junction held 5 bases outside the gene matches. Here the CDR3 DNA reads TGTGCCAGCAGCTTAGTGGCGGGAGGACCCTCCTACGAGCAGTACTTC. Translated, it gives CASSLVAGGPSYEQYF.

The V gene is TRBV20-1, the J gene TRBJ2-3, with D perhaps matching TRBD1 (5 bases). Germline values: CDR1 DFQATT, CDR2 SNEGSKA (reference sequence). This CDR3 is built from 15 residues. Trimming pared 0 bases from V and 3 bases from J, leaving 13 bases between. The CDR3 reads CSARDLQGMTDTQYF. CDR3 nucleotides: TGCAGTGCTAGAGATCTTCAGGGTATGACAGATACGCAGTATTTT.

This clonotype was seen at least ten times. CDR3 sequence: CASSVLAGGSENIQYF. The CDR3, as DNA: TGTGCCAGCAGCGTCCTAGCGGGAGGGTCCGAAAACATTCAGTACTTC. J is TRBJ2-4 and V is TRBV9; 12 bases match TRBD2. V dropped 2 bases and J dropped 5; count of bases not matched to a gene: 5. CDR3 size: 16 residues. Germline assignment: CDR1 SGDLS and CDR2 YYNGEE.

Regarding this clonotype: This may be a read error: a much more frequent sequence differs by one nucleotide. The chain links TRBV4-1 to TRBJ2-1; 7 bases are shared with TRBD2. The CDR3 is 18 residues long. Germline assignment: CDR1 MGHRA and CDR2 YSYEKL. In nucleotides, the CDR3 is TGCGCCAGCAGCCCTAGCGGCGTACCCCGGAGCTCCTACAATGAGCAGTCCTTC. It translates to CASSPSGVPRSSYNEQSF.